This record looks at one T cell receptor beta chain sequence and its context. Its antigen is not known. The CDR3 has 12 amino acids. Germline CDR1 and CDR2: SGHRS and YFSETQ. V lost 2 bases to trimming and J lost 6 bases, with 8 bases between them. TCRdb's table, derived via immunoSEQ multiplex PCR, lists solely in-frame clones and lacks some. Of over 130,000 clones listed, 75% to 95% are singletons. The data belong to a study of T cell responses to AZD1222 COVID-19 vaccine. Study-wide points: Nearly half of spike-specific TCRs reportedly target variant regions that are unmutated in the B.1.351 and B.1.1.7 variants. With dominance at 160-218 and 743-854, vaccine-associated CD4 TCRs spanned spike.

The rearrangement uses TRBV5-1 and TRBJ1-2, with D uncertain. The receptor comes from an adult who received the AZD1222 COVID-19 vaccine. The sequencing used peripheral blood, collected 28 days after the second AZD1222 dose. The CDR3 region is CASSFGENGYTF. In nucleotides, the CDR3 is TGCGCCAGCAGCTTCGGGGAAAATGGCTACACCTTC.